The clone carrying this T cell receptor (beta chain) came up a few times. This entry comes from a study of T-cell reconstitution after alpha-beta-depleted transplantation in children. Unique molecular identifiers were built into the TCRbeta library. TCRdb recomputed calls from the PCR reads with MiXCR, one row per CDR3 protein. The sample lists around 380,000 distinct CDR3 sequences, about a tenth occurring once. Germline CDR1 LGHNT, CDR2 FRNRAP. The V and J ends lost 3 bases and 7 bases respectively, with 10 bases between them. CDR3 length: 13 amino acids. The receptor's source is a human donor who donated a stem cell graft to a child with acute myeloid leukemia. V and J are TRBV12-5 and TRBJ1-5; unclear D gene. The sample in question was PBMCs from the stem cell graft donor, obtained from the stem cell graft. CDR3 protein: CASGLEDGQPQHF. The CDR3 DNA follows: TGTGCTAGTGGTTTAGAGGATGGACAGCCCCAGCATTTT.